The 6 T cell receptor beta chains reported below all come from one sample, sequenced in a study of cytomegalovirus exposure and HLA in healthy donors. Vbeta (60) and Jbeta (13) primers were used in the PCR. Sequenced by immunoSEQ multiplex PCR; TCRdb stores in-frame clones only, minus some. The sample has approximately 170,000 clones, roughly 65% seen once. The sequencing input was PBMCs. The receptor set was obtained from a woman aged 18-35 years in good health and CMV-seropositive.

This chain connects TRBV6-5 to TRBJ1-6, with D unresolved. Germline CDR1 is MNHEY and CDR2 is SVGAGI. V was cut by 0 bases and J by 14 bases, with 17 bases left in between. The CDR3 is 15 amino acids. The DNA of the CDR3 is TGTGCCAGCAGTTACTCGGGCCTTCAATCTCCCACCCTCCACTTT. It translates to CASSYSGLQSPTLHF.

V usage is TRBV2 and J usage is TRBJ2-1, with D possibly being TRBD2 (5 bases). The CDR3 is 14 residues long. CDR1 and CDR2 (germline): SNHLY, FYNNEI. Trimming stripped 2 bases from V and 10 bases from J, with 15 bases between. CDR3 loop: CASSEPSPKREQFF. The CDR3 bases are TGTGCCAGCAGTGAACCTAGCCCCAAGCGAGAGCAGTTCTTC.

The sample holds a few counts of this clone. J is TRBJ2-5 and V is TRBV5-1, with 8 bases fitting TRBD1. The junction had 21 bases not matched to a gene; V was cut back by 0 bases and J by 5 bases. This CDR3 spans 20 amino acids. Per germline, CDR1 SGHRS and CDR2 YFSETQ. The CDR3 region is CASSLADRAGPGTFRETQYF. CDR3 coding DNA: TGCGCCAGCAGCTTGGCGGACAGGGCAGGCCCCGGAACGTTCAGGGAGACCCAGTACTTC.

This clone was seen only once. This sequence joins TRBV11-2 and TRBJ1-4, with D unresolved. From germline, CDR1 is SGHAT and CDR2 FQNNGV. The CDR3 has 15 amino acids. The V gene lost 4 bases and the J gene lost 7 bases, with 16 bases spanning the gap. The DNA of the CDR3 is TGTGCCAGCAGCTCGCGACGGACCCGGGGTGAAAAACTGTTTTTT. Translating it yields CASSSRRTRGEKLFF.

The chain carries TRBV6-5 and TRBJ1-6; D unresolved. The CDR3 has 16 amino acids. Germline V gives CDR1 MNHEY, CDR2 SVGAGI. V lost 0 bases and J 14 bases, leaving 20 bases between the germline ends. This chain's CDR3 is CASSYSSQLVDRALHF. The CDR3 DNA reads as TGTGCCAGCAGTTACTCCTCTCAGTTAGTTGATCGGGCCCTCCACTTT.

This clone has only a few counts. This chain uses TRBV18 with TRBJ1-1, with D hard to call. V was shortened by 8 bases and J by 7 bases, with 17 bases between the two germline ends. CDR1 and CDR2 from the germline V gene are KGHSH and LQKENI. The CDR3 is made up of 13 amino acids. The CDR3 nucleotides read TGTGCCAGCATGCAAGTGGACTCAAATGAAGCTTTCTTT. Residues: CASMQVDSNEAFF.